This entry lists 20 T cell receptor beta chains sequenced from one sample in a study of blood T cell repertoires in COVID-19. The method was immunoSEQ multiplex PCR; TCRdb's version includes in-frame clones alone and lacks a portion of them. The sample yields about 260,000 clones, 80% to 90% seen once. Input material: peripheral blood. The receptors stem from a man aged 30-40 years with active or convalescent COVID-19.

This clone was seen more than once but under ten times. The V and J genes are TRBV6-6 and TRBJ2-7; D may be TRBD2 (5 bases). Germline values: CDR1 MNHNY, CDR2 SVGAGI (reference sequence). The CDR3 sequence is 13 residues long. V was trimmed by 1 base and J by 5 bases, leaving 9 bases between them. CDR3 nucleotide sequence: TGTGCCAGCAGTTACTATGTGAGGGACGAGCAGTACTTC. Protein product: CASSYYVRDEQYF.

This sequence joins TRBV9 and TRBJ2-1; maybe TRBD1 (5 bases). Looked up from germline, CDR1 is SGDLS and CDR2 is YYNGEE. The CDR3 spans 14 residues. The germline V and J ends were trimmed by 8 bases and 5 bases, with 17 bases remaining between them. CDR3 nucleotide sequence: TGTGCCAGTCAAGGGGTGGCCAACAACAATGAGCAGTTCTTC. The encoded protein is CASQGVANNNEQFF.

The CDR3 nucleotides read TGTGCCAGCAGCTTAATGGACAGTTATGGCTACACCTTC. Its protein is CASSLMDSYGYTF. This chain uses TRBV7-8 with TRBJ1-2; D may be TRBD1 (6 bases). The V end lost 2 bases, the J end lost 5 bases, and 9 bases lay between the germline ends. This CDR3 spans 13 amino acids. Germline V gives CDR1 SGHVS, CDR2 FQNEAQ.

This chain joins TRBV4-3 and TRBJ1-6; D uncertain. The V gene's germline CDR1 is LGHNA and CDR2 YSLEER. Deletions cut 0 bases from V and 6 bases from J, with 6 bases between. The CDR3 loop spans 14 amino acids. In DNA form, the CDR3 reads TGCGCCAGCAGCCAAGATCTTTTTAATTCACCCCTCCACTTT. Residues: CASSQDLFNSPLHF.

The V gene is TRBV10-3, the J gene TRBJ1-1; 8 bases are shared with TRBD1. The length of the CDR3 is 16 residues. V gave up 4 bases and J gave up 5 bases; unmatched junction bases: 12. Germline CDR1 ENHRY, CDR2 SYGVKD. CDR3 bases: TGTGCCATCAGTGGGACAAACAGGGGGAAAGGAACTGAAGCTTTCTTT. It encodes CAISGTNRGKGTEAFF.

The V and J genes are TRBV5-1 and TRBJ1-1; D unclear. The CDR3 runs to 13 residues. Per germline, CDR1 SGHRS and CDR2 YFSETQ. V dropped 1 base and J dropped 1 base, with 5 bases sitting between them. The CDR3, as DNA: TGCGCCAGCAGCTTGACACAGAACACTGAAGCTTTCTTT. The encoded protein is CASSLTQNTEAFF.

The V gene is TRBV5-1, the J gene TRBJ2-2; TRBD1 matches 9 bases. This CDR3 spans 15 amino acids. The V gene's germline CDR1 is SGHRS and CDR2 YFSETQ. V trimming: 0 bases; J trimming: 7 bases; junction bases outside the gene matches: 4. In DNA form, the CDR3 reads TGCGCCAGCAGCTTGGTTACAGGGGGCAGCGGGGAGCTGTTTTTT. Translated: CASSLVTGGSGELFF. The complete variable domain, with remaining parts taken from reference TRBV5-1 and TRBJ2-2, reads KAGVTQTPRYLIKTRGQQVTLSCSPISGHRSVSWYQQTPGQGLQFLFEYFSETQRNKGNFPGRFSGRQFSNSRSEMNVSTLELGDSALYLCASSLVTGGSGELFFGEGSRLTVL.

The CDR3 reads CSAGGQGAETQYF. CDR3 DNA: TGCAGCGCTGGAGGACAGGGGGCTGAGACCCAGTACTTC. V usage is TRBV29-1 and J usage is TRBJ2-5; 11 nucleotides match TRBD1. Trimming at V came to 7 bases and at J to 5 bases, leaving 6 bases not matched to a gene. The germline V gene has CDR1 SQVTM and CDR2 ANQGSEA. The CDR3 is made up of 13 amino acids.

The chain uses TRBV19 and TRBJ2-5, with TRBD2 matching over 12 bases. Trimming removed 6 bases from V and 0 bases from J; junction bases left unmatched: 2. Per the germline V gene, CDR1 is LNHDA and CDR2 is SQIVND (reference sequence). The CDR3 runs 15 residues. CDR3 loop: CASRGTSGYQETQYF. As DNA, the CDR3 is TGTGCCAGTAGAGGGACTAGCGGGTACCAAGAGACCCAGTACTTC.

The rearrangement uses TRBV7-2 and TRBJ2-1, with 13 bases fitting TRBD2. This CDR3 is 15 amino acids long. The trim removed 5 bases at V and 9 bases at J, leaving 7 bases unmatched. The germline gives CDR1 SGHTA, CDR2 FQGNSA. The CDR3 DNA sequence: TGTGCCAGCAGCACCACTAGCGGGGGGGCCCGTGAGCAGTTCTTC. This encodes CASSTTSGGAREQFF.

This chain joins TRBV9 and TRBJ2-3; 7 bases match TRBD2. Germline values: CDR1 SGDLS, CDR2 YYNGEE. CDR3 length: 15 residues. The J segment lost 1 base and the V segment lost 4 bases, leaving 6 bases of the junction unmatched. The CDR3 loop is CASSNGSGGTDTQYF. The CDR3 bases are TGTGCCAGCAGCAACGGGAGCGGGGGCACAGATACGCAGTATTTT.

The chain uses TRBV19 and TRBJ1-5; the D gene is possibly TRBD1 (6 bases). The germline gives CDR1 LNHDA, CDR2 SQIVND (reference sequence). V lost 5 bases, J lost 9 bases, and 8 bases lay in between. The CDR3 has 11 residues. CDR3 in DNA: TGTGCCAGTAGTGAAGGGGGGCCCCAGCATTTT. This sequence encodes CASSEGGPQHF. Full variable domain (remainder filled in from reference TRBV19 and TRBJ1-5): DGGITQSPKYLFRKEGQNVTLSCEQNLNHDAMYWYRQDPGQGLRLIYYSQIVNDFQKGDIAEGYSVSREKKESFPLTVTSAQKNPTAFYLCASSEGGPQHFGDGTRLSIL.

This sequence joins TRBV14 and TRBJ1-2; D gene ambiguous. The CDR3 consists of 15 residues. The germline V and J ends were trimmed by 1 base and 4 bases, with 13 bases remaining between them. Germline-derived CDR1 and CDR2 are SGHDN and FVKESK. CDR3 sequence reads: CASSQGFGGTYGYTF. The CDR3 DNA reads TGTGCCAGCAGCCAAGGGTTCGGCGGAACCTATGGCTACACCTTC.

The CDR3 DNA reads TGTGCCAGCAGCTTACGAGCGCTCCCCATCTACGAGCAGTACTTC. It translates to CASSLRALPIYEQYF. The genes are TRBV7-3 and TRBJ2-7; D is unclear. The CDR3 totals 15 residues. The V gene lost 2 bases and the J gene lost 3 bases, with 14 bases spanning the gap. The germline CDR1 and CDR2 sequences are SGHTA and FQGTGA.

In its sample, this clone was seen a few times. The gene calls are TRBV5-6 and TRBJ2-7; tentatively, D is TRBD1 (7 bases). V lost 2 bases and J 4 bases, leaving 10 bases between the germline ends. The length of the CDR3 is 13 residues. The germline V gene has CDR1 SGHDT and CDR2 YYEEEE. CDR3 in amino acids: CASSLSGGYEQYF. The CDR3, as DNA: TGTGCCAGCAGCTTATCAGGGGGGTACGAGCAGTACTTC.

This sequence joins TRBV15 and TRBJ1-2, with D hard to call. V was shortened by 1 base and J by 7 bases, with 7 bases between the two germline ends. The CDR3 sequence is 12 residues long. Germline V CDR1 and CDR2: LNHNV, YYDKDF (reference sequence). DNA for the CDR3: TGTGCCACCAGCAGAGTCGAGTCTGGCTACACCTTC. It codes for CATSRVESGYTF. The entire variable domain, with the rest obtained from reference TRBV15 and TRBJ1-2, is as follows: DAMVIQNPRYQVTQFGKPVTLSCSQTLNHNVMYWYQQKSSQAPKLLFHYYDKDFNNEADTPDNFQSRRPNTSFCFLDIRSPGLGDTAMYLCATSRVESGYTFGSGTRLTVV.

The V gene is TRBV4-3, the J gene TRBJ2-3; D is perhaps TRBD2 (6 bases). The CDR3 totals 17 residues. The V gene lost 4 bases and the J gene lost 2 bases, with 19 bases spanning the gap. Germline CDR1 LGHNA, CDR2 YSLEER. CDR3 coding DNA: TGCGCCAGCAGCCTCCTTCTCGGGGGTGGCCCCACAGATACGCAGTATTTT. The encoded protein is CASSLLLGGGPTDTQYF.

The rearrangement joins TRBV6-1 to TRBJ1-5; D unclear. V lost 2 bases and J 0 bases, leaving 11 bases between the germline ends. Germline V gene sequence: CDR1 MNHNS, CDR2 SASEGT. CDR3 length equals 16 residues. CDR3: CASSELANYSNQPQHF. CDR3 DNA sequence: TGTGCCAGCAGTGAATTAGCTAACTATAGCAATCAGCCCCAGCATTTT.

The genes are TRBV19 and TRBJ1-5, with D perhaps matching TRBD1 (6 bases). CDR3 length equals 14 residues. The ends were cut back, 1 base at V and 5 bases at J, with 9 bases in the middle. Germline CDR1 and CDR2: LNHDA and SQIVND (reference sequence). The DNA for the CDR3 is TGTGCCAGTAGTATAGCGGGGGGCCATCAGCCCCAGCATTTT. Its translation: CASSIAGGHQPQHF.

The V call is TRBV4-1, the J call TRBJ2-6; a weak D match, TRBD1 (5 bases). V shed 0 bases and J shed 0 bases, with 18 bases lying between them. The CDR3 has 20 amino acids. Germline V gene data show CDR1 as MGHRA and CDR2 as YSYEKL. CDR3 residues: CASSQDRGGRGVSGANVLTF. The CDR3 region has the DNA TGCGCCAGCAGCCAAGATCGAGGTGGTAGGGGTGTCTCTGGGGCCAACGTCCTGACTTTC.